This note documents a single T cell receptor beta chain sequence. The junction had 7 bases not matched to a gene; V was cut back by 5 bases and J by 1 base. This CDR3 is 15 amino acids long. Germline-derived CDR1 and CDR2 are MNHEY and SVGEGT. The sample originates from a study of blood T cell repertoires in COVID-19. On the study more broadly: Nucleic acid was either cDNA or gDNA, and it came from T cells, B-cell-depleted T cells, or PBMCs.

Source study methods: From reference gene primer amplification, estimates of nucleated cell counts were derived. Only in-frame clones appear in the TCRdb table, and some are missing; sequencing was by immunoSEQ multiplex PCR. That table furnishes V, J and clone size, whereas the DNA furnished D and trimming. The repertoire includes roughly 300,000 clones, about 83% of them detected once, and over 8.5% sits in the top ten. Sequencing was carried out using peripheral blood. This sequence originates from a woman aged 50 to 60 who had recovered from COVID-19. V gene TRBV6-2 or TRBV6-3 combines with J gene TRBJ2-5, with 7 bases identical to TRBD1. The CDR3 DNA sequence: TGTGCCAGCAGTCGAAGGGGGCAGGGCCAAGAGACCCAGTACTTC. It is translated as CASSRRGQGQETQYF.